The 30 T cell receptor beta chains below were found in one sample sequenced in a study of vaccination effects on CD4 cells after COVID-19. Prior to sequencing, the ViraFEST assay stimulated PBMC with viral peptide pools, which expanded the antigen-specific CD4+ T cells. Scientists isolated CD4+ T cells after a roughly 10-day culture period ended. Documented for the person is a PCR-confirmed SARS-CoV-2 infection occurring between March and December 2020. Measured with immunoSEQ multiplex PCR; TCRdb has only the in-frame clones, and not every one. The sample includes 20,000 to 25,000 clones, 70% to 80% of them seen just once. These receptors have no known antigen. The material was CD4+ T cells from PBMCs cultured with a peptide pool, obtained before COVID-19 vaccination. Receptors were obtained from a human donor who had a prior SARS-CoV-2 infection.

The chain carries TRBV15 and TRBJ1-5; D unclear. The CDR3 contains 15 residues. In germline, CDR1 is LNHNV, CDR2 YYDKDF (reference sequence). Trimming removed 4 bases at V and 0 bases at J, with 10 bases between. CDR3 coding DNA: TGTGCCACCAGCATTACTACGGTTAGCAATCAGCCCCAGCATTTT. It encodes CATSITTVSNQPQHF.

CDR3 region: CAISTGAGNTIYF. CDR3 DNA: TGTGCCATCAGCACAGGGGCTGGAAACACCATATATTTT. The J gene is TRBJ1-3, the V gene TRBV10-3; 7 bases fit TRBD1. J was trimmed by 2 bases and V by 6 bases; bases with no gene match: 1. CDR1 is ENHRY, CDR2 SYGVKD, per germline. CDR3 length: 13 amino acids.

V is TRBV5-1 and J is TRBJ2-7, with D unclear. The CDR3 consists of 15 residues. Per the germline V gene, CDR1 is SGHRS and CDR2 is YFSETQ. V was shortened by 0 bases and J by 12 bases, with 22 bases between the two germline ends. The CDR3 spells CASSLDGRPQPPGYF. CDR3 DNA: TGCGCCAGCAGCTTGGACGGACGACCACAGCCCCCAGGGTACTTC.

This sequence joins TRBV6-6 and TRBJ2-1; D gene unclear. Between the trimmed V and J ends, which lost 1 base and 5 bases, there was a span of 9 bases. The CDR3 is 14 amino acids. The germline gives CDR1 MNHNY, CDR2 SVGAGI (reference sequence). DNA for the CDR3: TGTGCCAGCAGTTACTTCGGACCGGACAATGAGCAGTTCTTC. Translated, it gives CASSYFGPDNEQFF.

The V call is TRBV10-2, the J call TRBJ2-2; D is perhaps TRBD2 (5 bases). The CDR3 has 17 residues. Germline V lookup: CDR1 WSHSY, CDR2 SAAADI. V was clipped by 6 bases and J by 7 bases, with 24 bases between them. The DNA for the CDR3 is TGCGCCAGCAGAAGAAAGACTACACCCACTGTGGGCGGGGAGCTGTTTTTT. Amino acid sequence: CASRRKTTPTVGGELFF.

The chain joins TRBV19 to TRBJ2-7; the match to TRBD2 covers 7 bases. Germline lookup yields CDR1 LNHDA and CDR2 SQIVND (reference sequence). The CDR3 runs to 14 residues. V trimming: 3 bases; J trimming: 2 bases; junction bases outside the gene matches: 4. CDR3 sequence reads: CASSIGGGPYEQYF. CDR3 DNA: TGTGCCAGTAGTATTGGCGGGGGACCCTACGAGCAGTACTTC.

The V and J genes are TRBV7-2 and TRBJ1-1, with TRBD1 as a possible D gene (6 bases). The CDR3 has 15 residues. Germline CDR1 and CDR2: SGHTA and FQGNSA. Trimming left V 3 bases short and J 3 bases short, with 14 bases between. CDR3 amino acids: CASSFYPTGYTEAFF. The DNA for the CDR3 is TGTGCCAGCAGCTTTTACCCGACAGGTTACACTGAAGCTTTCTTT.

This chain links TRBV20-1 with TRBJ2-1; TRBD2 agrees at 7 bases. The CDR3 consists of 14 residues. From germline, CDR1 is DFQATT and CDR2 SNEGSKA (reference sequence). The trim removed 3 bases at V and 10 bases at J, leaving 12 bases unmatched. CDR3 coding DNA: TGCAGTGCTAGTTCTAGCGGCCTACAACGGGAGCAGTTCTTC. Protein: CSASSSGLQREQFF.

J is TRBJ1-1 and V is TRBV3-1 (or the pseudogene TRBV3-2); D unclear. Germline V CDR1 and CDR2: LGHDT, YNNKEL (reference sequence). This CDR3 contains 13 residues. Deletions cut 5 bases from V and 3 bases from J, with 10 bases between. CDR3 loop: CASSSPSYTEAFF. The CDR3 DNA reads as TGTGCCAGCAGCAGCCCTAGCTACACTGAAGCTTTCTTT.

The rearrangement joins TRBV19 to TRBJ2-7; 8 positions agree with TRBD1. V was pared by 7 bases and J by 3 bases, with 8 bases of the junction left unmatched. Germline lookup yields CDR1 LNHDA and CDR2 SQIVND (reference sequence). This CDR3 has 14 amino acids. The CDR3 loop reads CASKSRTGNYEQYF. The CDR3 nucleotides read TGTGCCAGTAAGTCGAGGACAGGGAACTACGAGCAGTACTTC.

This clone has just one count. The chain joins TRBV5-1 to TRBJ1-1, with D possibly TRBD1 on 5 matching bases. CDR3 length: 14 amino acids. Germline CDR1 SGHRS, CDR2 YFSETQ. Trimming cost V 3 bases and J 4 bases, with 13 bases left between them. The CDR3 DNA sequence: TGCGCCAGCAGCTCCCAGGGACTCGGCACTGAAGCTTTCTTT. Protein product: CASSSQGLGTEAFF.

The genes are TRBV12-3 or TRBV12-4 and TRBJ2-2; D ambiguous. This CDR3 contains 13 residues. Trimming took off 7 bases at V and 6 bases at J, with 12 bases between the two ends. The CDR3 here is CASKIKSAGELFF. For the CDR3, the DNA is TGTGCCAGCAAGATCAAGTCCGCCGGGGAGCTGTTTTTT.

The rearrangement joins TRBV6-6 to TRBJ1-5; D is uncertain. Germline loops: CDR1 MNHNY, CDR2 SVGAGI (reference sequence). Deletions cut 7 bases from V and 0 bases from J, with 13 bases between. This CDR3 comprises 15 residues. CDR3 sequence: CASTNDWYSNQPQHF. CDR3 coding DNA: TGTGCCAGCACTAACGACTGGTATAGCAATCAGCCCCAGCATTTT.

V usage is TRBV27 and J usage is TRBJ1-5; D is undetermined. Trimming pared 6 bases from V and 2 bases from J, leaving 8 bases between. The germline gives CDR1 MNHEY, CDR2 SMNVEV (reference sequence). The CDR3 runs to 13 residues. The CDR3 loop is CASRMAGNQPQHF. The CDR3 DNA is TGTGCCAGCAGGATGGCAGGCAATCAGCCCCAGCATTTT.

This chain uses TRBV5-1 with TRBJ1-3; D is uncertain. The germline V gene encodes CDR1 SGHRS and CDR2 YFSETQ. V lost 5 bases, J lost 0 bases, and 15 bases lay in between. The length of the CDR3 is 16 residues. The chain's CDR3 is CASRPKEGGSGNTIYF. CDR3 coding DNA: TGCGCCAGCAGACCGAAAGAGGGTGGCTCTGGAAACACCATATATTTT.

This chain uses TRBV7-3 with TRBJ1-1, with 7 bases fitting TRBD1. The CDR3 sequence is 17 residues long. The germline V gene encodes CDR1 SGHTA and CDR2 FQGTGA. V trimming: 4 bases; J trimming: 4 bases; junction bases outside the gene matches: 15. CDR3 sequence (DNA): TGTGCCAGCAGCTCGGACCGAGGGGGCGGGTCGTCCACTGAAGCTTTCTTT. Translating it yields CASSSDRGGGSSTEAFF. The full variable domain, completed using reference TRBV7-3 and TRBJ1-1, is GAGVSQTPSNKVTEKGKYVELRCDPISGHTALYWYRQSLGQGPEFLIYFQGTGAADDSGLPNDRFFAVRPEGSVSTLKIQRTERGDSAVYLCASSSDRGGGSSTEAFFGQGTRLTVV.

The gene calls are TRBV6-6 and TRBJ2-1; 9 bases are shared with TRBD2. This CDR3 has 14 residues. V shed 5 bases, J shed 6 bases, and the junction held 5 bases outside the gene matches. Germline loops: CDR1 MNHNY, CDR2 SVGAGI (reference sequence). The CDR3 protein is CASSLNSGSNEQFF. The CDR3 nucleotides read TGTGCCAGCAGTCTCAATAGCGGGAGCAATGAGCAGTTCTTC.

This clone has more than one count but fewer than ten. The V call is TRBV7-3, the J call TRBJ2-7, with 8 bases that match TRBD1. The CDR3 runs 13 residues. The germline CDR1 and CDR2 sequences are SGHTA and FQGTGA. J lost 7 bases, V lost 4 bases, and 6 bases had no gene match. DNA of the CDR3: TGTGCCAGCAGCTCACAACAGGGGGGTGAGCAGTACTTC. This translates into CASSSQQGGEQYF.

Only a few counts were recorded for this clone. This rearrangement joins TRBV18 to TRBJ2-7; 10 bases agree with TRBD1. The trim removed 4 bases at V and 3 bases at J, leaving 9 bases unmatched. Germline lookup yields CDR1 KGHSH and CDR2 LQKENI. This CDR3 contains 16 residues. The CDR3 spells CASSQPGQGSLYEQYF. CDR3 nucleotides: TGTGCCAGCTCACAACCGGGACAGGGGTCCCTCTACGAGCAGTACTTC. The full variable domain, rest sourced from reference TRBV18 and TRBJ2-7, is NAGVMQNPRHLVRRRGQEARLRCSPMKGHSHVYWYRQLPEEGLKFMVYLQKENIIDESGMPKERFSAEFPKEGPSILRIQQVVRGDSAAYFCASSQPGQGSLYEQYFGPGTRLTVT.

This sequence joins TRBV4-1 and TRBJ2-5, with TRBD2 matching over 9 bases. V was clipped by 1 base and J by 2 bases; unmatched bases: 11. This CDR3 has 18 amino acids. CDR1 and CDR2 (germline): MGHRA, YSYEKL. The CDR3 DNA reads TGCGCCAGCAGCCAAGGGTTCTTGGTAGCGGGGGAGCAAGAGACCCAGTACTTC. This codes for CASSQGFLVAGEQETQYF.

V gene TRBV9 combines with J gene TRBJ2-7, with D maybe TRBD1 (6 bases). Germline CDR1 SGDLS, CDR2 YYNGEE. Trimming cost V 4 bases and J 3 bases, with 17 bases left between them. This CDR3 region has 15 residues. The CDR3 DNA reads TGTGCCAGCAGCCTACACCACAGCAGGGGCTACGAGCAGTACTTC. The encoded protein is CASSLHHSRGYEQYF.

This clone has only one observation. The rearrangement links TRBV27 to TRBJ2-1; 7 bases fit TRBD1. CDR1 and CDR2 (germline): MNHEY, SMNVEV (reference sequence). V trimming: 5 bases; J trimming: 0 bases; junction bases outside the gene matches: 4. The CDR3 loop spans 15 amino acids. CDR3 in DNA: TGTGCCAGCAGTCTGACAGGGAGCTCCTACAATGAGCAGTTCTTC. Translation gives CASSLTGSSYNEQFF.

This rearrangement joins TRBV29-1 to TRBJ2-7, with TRBD1 matching over 8 bases. The CDR3 is made up of 14 amino acids. V lost 1 base to trimming and J lost 5 bases; unmatched junction nucleotides: 7. Germline V gene data show CDR1 as SQVTM and CDR2 as ANQGSEA. The DNA of the CDR3 is TGCAGCGTTGAAGGGGGGCAGGGGGCGAACGAGCAGTACTTC. Translation: CSVEGGQGANEQYF.

J is TRBJ2-3 and V is TRBV4-3; tentative D call: TRBD1 (5 bases). This CDR3 spans 17 amino acids. Trimming cost V 3 bases and J 4 bases, with 20 bases left between them. Per germline, CDR1 LGHNA and CDR2 YSLEER. CDR3: CASSHGRRVLDADTQYF. The CDR3 coding sequence is TGCGCCAGCAGCCATGGGCGCAGGGTTCTGGATGCAGATACGCAGTATTTT.

The rearrangement uses TRBV19 and TRBJ2-2; 8 positions match TRBD1. Germline trimming cut 6 bases from V and 3 bases from J; bases unmatched to any gene: 6. The CDR3 length is 15 residues. Germline V gene sequence: CDR1 LNHDA, CDR2 SQIVND (reference sequence). The CDR3 region has the DNA TGTGCCAGTAGAACCAGGGGGCTCGACACCGGGGAGCTGTTTTTT. Amino acids: CASRTRGLDTGELFF.

J is TRBJ2-1 and V is TRBV24-1, with a possible D match to TRBD2 (6 bases). Germline V lookup: CDR1 KGHDR, CDR2 SFDVKD. V lost 7 bases and J 9 bases, leaving 18 bases between the germline ends. The CDR3 sequence is 14 residues long. In nucleotides, the CDR3 is TGTGCCACCAGCGGACGGGACTCCGCGGGTGAGCAGTTCTTC. This translates into CATSGRDSAGEQFF.

The count of this clone is one. The chain joins TRBV7-9 to TRBJ2-5, with TRBD2 matching over 11 bases. The CDR3 consists of 16 residues. Germline V gene sequence: CDR1 SEHNR, CDR2 FQNEAQ (reference sequence). The J segment lost 5 bases and the V segment lost 5 bases, leaving 10 bases of the junction unmatched. The CDR3 protein is CASSTIAGGPGETQYF. DNA of the CDR3: TGTGCCAGCAGCACTATAGCGGGAGGGCCTGGGGAGACCCAGTACTTC.

This sequence joins TRBV7-9 and TRBJ2-7, with 10 positions matching TRBD2. The CDR3 sequence is 16 residues long. V trimming: 1 base; J trimming: 3 bases; junction bases outside the gene matches: 6. Germline CDR1 and CDR2: SEHNR and FQNEAQ (reference sequence). CDR3 loop: CASSLDGTSDNYEQYF. In DNA, the CDR3 is TGTGCCAGCAGCTTAGACGGGACTAGCGACAACTACGAGCAGTACTTC.

The chain recombines TRBV19 with TRBJ2-7, with 8 positions matching TRBD2. This CDR3 has 14 amino acids. The germline gives CDR1 LNHDA, CDR2 SQIVND (reference sequence). The V and J ends lost 4 bases and 1 base, in that order; junction bases with no gene match: 3. The CDR3 is CASSRGGGSYEQYF. In nucleotides, the CDR3 is TGTGCCAGTAGTAGAGGCGGGGGGTCCTACGAGCAGTACTTC.

The CDR3, as DNA: TGTGCCAGCAGCGAACAGGGTGGTGAAGCTTTCTTT. Its protein is CASSEQGGEAFF. The J gene is TRBJ1-1, the V gene TRBV4-2; maybe TRBD1 (6 bases). V lost 5 bases and J lost 7, with 11 bases in between. CDR1 is LGHNA and CDR2 is YNFKEQ in the germline V gene. The CDR3 is 12 amino acids.